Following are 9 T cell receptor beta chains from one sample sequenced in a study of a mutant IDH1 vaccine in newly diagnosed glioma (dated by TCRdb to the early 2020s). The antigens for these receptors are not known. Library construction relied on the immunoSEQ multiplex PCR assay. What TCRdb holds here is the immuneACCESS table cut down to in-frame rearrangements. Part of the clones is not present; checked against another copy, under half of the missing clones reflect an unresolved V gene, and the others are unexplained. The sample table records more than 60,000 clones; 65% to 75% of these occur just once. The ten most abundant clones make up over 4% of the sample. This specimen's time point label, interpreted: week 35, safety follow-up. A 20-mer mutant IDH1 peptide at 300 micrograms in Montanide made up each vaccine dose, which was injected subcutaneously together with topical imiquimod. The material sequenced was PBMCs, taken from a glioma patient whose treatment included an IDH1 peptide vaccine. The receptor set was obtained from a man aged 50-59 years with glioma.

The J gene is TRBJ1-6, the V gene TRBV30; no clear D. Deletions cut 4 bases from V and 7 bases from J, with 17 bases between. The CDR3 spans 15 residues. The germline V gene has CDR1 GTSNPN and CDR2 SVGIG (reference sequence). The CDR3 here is CAWNPSGGRNSPLHF. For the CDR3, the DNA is TGTGCCTGGAACCCTTCCGGAGGTCGGAATTCACCCCTCCACTTT.

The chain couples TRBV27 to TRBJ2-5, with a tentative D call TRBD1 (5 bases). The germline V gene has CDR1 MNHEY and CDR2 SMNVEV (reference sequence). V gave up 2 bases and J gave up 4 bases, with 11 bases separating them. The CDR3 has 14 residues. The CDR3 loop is CASSLERGGETQYF. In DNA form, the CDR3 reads TGTGCCAGCAGTTTAGAAAGGGGTGGAGAGACCCAGTACTTC.

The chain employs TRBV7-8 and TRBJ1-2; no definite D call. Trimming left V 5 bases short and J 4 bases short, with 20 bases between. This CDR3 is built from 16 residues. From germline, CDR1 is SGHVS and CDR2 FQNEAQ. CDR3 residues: CASSPIRGEGGYGYTF. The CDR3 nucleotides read TGTGCCAGCAGCCCAATACGTGGGGAGGGAGGCTATGGCTACACCTTC.

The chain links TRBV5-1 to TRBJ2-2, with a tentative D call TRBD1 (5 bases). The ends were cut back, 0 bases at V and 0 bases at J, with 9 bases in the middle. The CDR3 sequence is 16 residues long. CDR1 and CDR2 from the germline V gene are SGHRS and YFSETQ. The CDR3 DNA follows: TGCGCCAGCAGCTTGGGGGCGACAGCGAACACCGGGGAGCTGTTTTTT. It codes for CASSLGATANTGELFF.

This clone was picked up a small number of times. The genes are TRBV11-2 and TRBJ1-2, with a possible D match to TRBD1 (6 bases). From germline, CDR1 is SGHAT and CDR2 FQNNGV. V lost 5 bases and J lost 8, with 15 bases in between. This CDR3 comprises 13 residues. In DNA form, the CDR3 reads TGTGCCAGCAGCCTTGAGACAGGCGCCGGCTACACCTTC. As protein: CASSLETGAGYTF.

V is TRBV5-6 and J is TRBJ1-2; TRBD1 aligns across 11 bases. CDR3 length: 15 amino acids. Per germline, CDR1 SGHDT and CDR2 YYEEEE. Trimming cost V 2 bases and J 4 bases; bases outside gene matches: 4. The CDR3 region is CASSFWTGGGYGYTF. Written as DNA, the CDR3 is TGTGCCAGCAGCTTTTGGACAGGGGGCGGCTATGGCTACACCTTC.

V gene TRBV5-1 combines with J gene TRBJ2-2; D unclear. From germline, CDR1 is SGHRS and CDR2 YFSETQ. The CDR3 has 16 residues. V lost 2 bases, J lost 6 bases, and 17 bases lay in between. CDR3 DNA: TGCGCCAGCAGCTTTGGTGGGTCCCTGGCCGCCGGGGAGCTGTTTTTT. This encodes CASSFGGSLAAGELFF.

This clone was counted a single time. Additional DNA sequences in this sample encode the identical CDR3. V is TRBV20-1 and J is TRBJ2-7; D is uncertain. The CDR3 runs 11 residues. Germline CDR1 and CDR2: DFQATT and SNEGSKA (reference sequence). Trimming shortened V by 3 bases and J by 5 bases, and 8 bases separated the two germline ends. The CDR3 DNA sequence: TGCAGTGCTAGTCCCCGGGACGAGCAGTACTTC. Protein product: CSASPRDEQYF.

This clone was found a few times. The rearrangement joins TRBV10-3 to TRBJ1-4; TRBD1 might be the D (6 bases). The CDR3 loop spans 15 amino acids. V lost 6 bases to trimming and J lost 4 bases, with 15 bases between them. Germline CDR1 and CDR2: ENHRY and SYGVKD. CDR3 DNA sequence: TGTGCCATCAGGGAATCAGGGGTGGATAATGAAAAACTGTTTTTT. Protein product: CAIRESGVDNEKLFF.